The T cell receptor beta chain described here comes from a study of identical twins. V was clipped by 6 bases and J by 0 bases, with 12 bases between them. The CDR3 runs to 15 residues. Unique molecular identifiers were present on the cDNA, which also gained a universal primer site by template switching. TCRdb fed the 5' RACE reads into MiXCR, producing one record per CDR3 protein. Of 450,000 or so distinct CDR3 sequences in the sample, roughly 18% were seen once. Whole-study results and caveats: Cord blood beta clonotypes that were abundant carried fewer insertions, and memory repertoires showed no such trend. Weaker excess twin sharing was observed in beta out-of-frame sequences.

This clonotype was found many times. Its matching antigen is unknown. This chain joins TRBV12-3 or TRBV12-4 and TRBJ1-5; D uncertain. The TCR was taken from a man aged 50 or older in good health. What was sequenced was naive T cells sorted from blood. CDR3 protein: CASSRLDPSNQPQHF. DNA of the CDR3: TGTGCCAGCAGCCGATTAGACCCTAGCAATCAGCCCCAGCATTTT.